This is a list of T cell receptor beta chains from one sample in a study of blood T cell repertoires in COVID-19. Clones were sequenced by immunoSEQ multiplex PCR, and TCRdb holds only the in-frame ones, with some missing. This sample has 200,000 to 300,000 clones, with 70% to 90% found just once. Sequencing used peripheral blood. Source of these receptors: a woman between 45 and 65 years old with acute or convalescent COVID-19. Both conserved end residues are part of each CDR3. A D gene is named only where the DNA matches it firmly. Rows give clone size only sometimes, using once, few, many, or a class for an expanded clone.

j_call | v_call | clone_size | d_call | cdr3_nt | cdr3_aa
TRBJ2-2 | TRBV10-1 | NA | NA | TGCGCCAGCAGAGGCCCAGGGTACGATAACACCGGGGAGCTGTTTTTT | CASRGPGYDNTGELFF
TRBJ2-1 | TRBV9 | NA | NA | TGTGCCAGCAGCGTTCTCCCCCCCCCGGGTGAGCAGTTCTTC | CASSVLPPPGEQFF
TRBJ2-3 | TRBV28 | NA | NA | TGTGCCAGCCAGACTAGTTCAGATACGCAGTATTTT | CASQTSSDTQYF
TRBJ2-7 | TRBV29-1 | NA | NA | TGCAGCGTGTACACCTCCTACGAGCAGTACTTC | CSVYTSYEQYF
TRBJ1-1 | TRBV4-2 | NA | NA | TGTGCCAGCAGCCCAGGTCTCGGCGGGTCGGGGGGCACTGAAGCTTTCTTT | CASSPGLGGSGGTEAFF
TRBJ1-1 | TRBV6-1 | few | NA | TGTGCCAGCAGTGAAGCGGCAGGATACTCTATGAACACTGAAGCTTTCTTT | CASSEAAGYSMNTEAFF
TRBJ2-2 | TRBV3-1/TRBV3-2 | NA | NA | TGTGCCAGCAGCCAAGGTGGCGGGACGAACACCGGGGAGCTGTTTTTT | CASSQGGGTNTGELFF
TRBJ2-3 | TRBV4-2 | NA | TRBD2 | TGTGCCAGCAGCCAAGGGGCTAGCGGGGGAACAGATACGCAGTATTTT | CASSQGASGGTDTQYF
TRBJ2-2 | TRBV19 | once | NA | TGTGCCAGTAGGCTCGGTTTTCGCACCGGGGAGCTGTTTTTT | CASRLGFRTGELFF
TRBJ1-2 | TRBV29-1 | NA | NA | TGCAGCGTTGAAGCCCCCTCTGACACTCCAACCTATGGCTACACCTTC | CSVEAPSDTPTYGYTF
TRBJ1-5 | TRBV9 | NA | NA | TGTGCCAGCAGCGCCCGTCCTTATCAGCCCCAGCATTTT | CASSARPYQPQHF
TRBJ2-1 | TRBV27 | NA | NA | TGTGCCAGCAGTTTTACCGCGTACAATGAGCAGTTCTTC | CASSFTAYNEQFF
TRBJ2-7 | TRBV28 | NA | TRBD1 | TGTGCCAGCAGTTTTCTAGACAGGGAAGCCTACGAGCAGTACTTC | CASSFLDREAYEQYF
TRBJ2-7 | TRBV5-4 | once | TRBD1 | TGTGCCAGCAGCACCCCGGGACAGGGGCGCAACGAGCAGTACTTC | CASSTPGQGRNEQYF
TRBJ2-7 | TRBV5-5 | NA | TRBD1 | TGTGCCAGCAGCTCGGGACAGGGCTACGAGCAGTACTTC | CASSSGQGYEQYF
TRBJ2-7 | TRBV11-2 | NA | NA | TGTGCCAGCAGCTTAGATCTGCGCCTAGCGCGCACCTACGAGCAGTACTTC | CASSLDLRLARTYEQYF
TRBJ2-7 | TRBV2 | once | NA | TGTGCCAGCAGGCGGAACTACGAGCAGTACTTC | CASRRNYEQYF
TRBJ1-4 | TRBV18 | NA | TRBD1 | TGTGCCAGCTCACCAGTGACACCGGGACAGGGCGAAAAACTGTTTTTT | CASSPVTPGQGEKLFF
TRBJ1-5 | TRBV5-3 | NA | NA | TGTGCCAGAAGCCCCCCGACAGGAGATAATAGCAATCAGCCCCAGCATTTT | CARSPPTGDNSNQPQHF
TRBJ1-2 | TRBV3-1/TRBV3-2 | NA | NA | TGTGCCAGCAGCCAAGGACAGACTAACTATGGCTACACCTTC | CASSQGQTNYGYTF
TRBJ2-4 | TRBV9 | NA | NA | TGTGCCAGCAGCGTAGAGGGGCTAGGGGACATTCAGTACTTC | CASSVEGLGDIQYF
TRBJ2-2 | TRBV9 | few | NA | TGTGCCAGCAGCCCTCGACTAGGGGCCGGGGAGCTGTTTTTT | CASSPRLGAGELFF
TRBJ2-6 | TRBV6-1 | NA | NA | TGTGCCAGCAGTGAAGGCTCAGGTGCTGGGGCCAACGTCCTGACTTTC | CASSEGSGAGANVLTF
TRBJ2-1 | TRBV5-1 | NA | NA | TGCGCCAGCAGCTTGGGAGGGTACAATGAGCAGTTCTTC | CASSLGGYNEQFF
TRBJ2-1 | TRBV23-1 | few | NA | TGCGCCAGCAGTCTGGGCCCCTACAATGAGCAGTTCTTC | CASSLGPYNEQFF
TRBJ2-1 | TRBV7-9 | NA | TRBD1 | TGTGCCAGCAGCTTGGGGACAGGGTGGGCTGAGCAGTTCTTC | CASSLGTGWAEQFF
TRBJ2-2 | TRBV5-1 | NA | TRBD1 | TGCGCCAGCAGCCGTACGACAGGGTTTAACACCGGGGAGCTGTTTTTT | CASSRTTGFNTGELFF
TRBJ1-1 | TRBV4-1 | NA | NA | TGCGCCAGCAGCCTCGGTCCCCAAAGGAACACTGAAGCTTTCTTT | CASSLGPQRNTEAFF
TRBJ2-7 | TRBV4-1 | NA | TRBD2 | TGCGCCAGCAGCCAAGATACACTAGCGGGGATGTACGAGCAGTACTTC | CASSQDTLAGMYEQYF
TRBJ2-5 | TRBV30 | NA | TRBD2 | TGTGCCTGGAGTGTATGGGGGAGGGCCGAGGAGACCCAGTACTTC | CAWSVWGRAEETQYF
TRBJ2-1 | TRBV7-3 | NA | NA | TGTGCCAGCAGCCTACTAGTGGGCGATGAGCAGTTCTTC | CASSLLVGDEQFF
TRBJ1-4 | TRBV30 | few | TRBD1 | TGTGCCTGGAATCTGGGACAGGGGGATGAAAAACTGTTTTTT | CAWNLGQGDEKLFF
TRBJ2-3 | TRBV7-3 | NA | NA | TGTGCCAGCAGCTTCCTCCCGGGCGGGTCCTCCACAGATACGCAGTATTTT | CASSFLPGGSSTDTQYF
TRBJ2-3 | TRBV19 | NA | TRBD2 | TGTGCCAGTAGTGTTCTAGCGGGGGACACAGATACGCAGTATTTT | CASSVLAGDTDTQYF
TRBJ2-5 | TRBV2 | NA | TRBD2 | TGTGCCAGCCTCGGACTAGCGGGCTACCTGCGAGAGACCCAGTACTTC | CASLGLAGYLRETQYF
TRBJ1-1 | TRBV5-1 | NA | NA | TGCGCCAGCTCAGATCCGGGGATGAACACTGAAGCTTTCTTT | CASSDPGMNTEAFF
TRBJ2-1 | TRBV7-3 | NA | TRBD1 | TGTGCCAGCAGCTTAAGTGGGACAGATCCTCGAAACAATGAGCAGTTCTTC | CASSLSGTDPRNNEQFF
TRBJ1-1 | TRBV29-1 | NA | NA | TGCAGCGCTTCAAGACAGCCAGATTCAAACACTGAAGCTTTCTTT | CSASRQPDSNTEAFF
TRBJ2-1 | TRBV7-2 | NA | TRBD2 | TGTGCCAGCAGCTCGACTAGCGGGATGGGGAATGAGCAGTTCTTC | CASSSTSGMGNEQFF
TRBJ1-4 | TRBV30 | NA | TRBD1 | TGTGCCTGGAATTCGGGACAGGGGAATGAAAAACTGTTTTTT | CAWNSGQGNEKLFF
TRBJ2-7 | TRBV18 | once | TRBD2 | TGTGCCAGCTCACCAGAGCGGGAGTCCTACGAGCAGTACTTC | CASSPERESYEQYF
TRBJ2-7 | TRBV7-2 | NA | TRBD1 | TGTGCCAGCAGCTTAGCTAACAGGGGGACCTACGAGCAGTACTTC | CASSLANRGTYEQYF
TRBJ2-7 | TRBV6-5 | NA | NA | TGTGCCAGCAGTTACGTGGCCCAAACGGGGGAGCAGTACTTC | CASSYVAQTGEQYF
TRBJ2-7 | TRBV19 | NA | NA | TGTGCCAGTAGTATAGGGTCGGCGGGAATCTCCTACGAGCAGTACTTC | CASSIGSAGISYEQYF
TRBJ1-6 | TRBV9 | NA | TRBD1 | TGTGCCAGCAGCGTCTTGGACAGGGGCAATTCACCCCTCCACTTT | CASSVLDRGNSPLHF
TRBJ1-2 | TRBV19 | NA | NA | TGTGCCAGTAGTAAGAGGGGAACAGGGCTAAGCGTCGATGGCTACACCTTC | CASSKRGTGLSVDGYTF
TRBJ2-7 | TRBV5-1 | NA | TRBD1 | TGCGCCAGCAGCTTACAGGGGGGAGTCGGCGAGCAGTACTTC | CASSLQGGVGEQYF
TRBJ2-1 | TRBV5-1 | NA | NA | TGCGCCAGCAGCTTGGTAGGGGGTGGCTACAATGAGCAGTTCTTC | CASSLVGGGYNEQFF
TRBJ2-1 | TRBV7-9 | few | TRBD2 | TGTGCCAGCAGCTTGCTAGCGGGAGGGAACAATGAGCAGTTCTTC | CASSLLAGGNNEQFF
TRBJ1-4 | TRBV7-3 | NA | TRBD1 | TGTGCCAGCAGCAACACAGGGGGCCCTAATGAAAAACTGTTTTTT | CASSNTGGPNEKLFF
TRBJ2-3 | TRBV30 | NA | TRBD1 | TGTGCCTGGGGACAGGGTACTCCTGGCACAGATACGCAGTATTTT | CAWGQGTPGTDTQYF
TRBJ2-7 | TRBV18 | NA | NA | TGTGCCAGCCGTCAGTCTGACGAGCAGTACTTC | CASRQSDEQYF